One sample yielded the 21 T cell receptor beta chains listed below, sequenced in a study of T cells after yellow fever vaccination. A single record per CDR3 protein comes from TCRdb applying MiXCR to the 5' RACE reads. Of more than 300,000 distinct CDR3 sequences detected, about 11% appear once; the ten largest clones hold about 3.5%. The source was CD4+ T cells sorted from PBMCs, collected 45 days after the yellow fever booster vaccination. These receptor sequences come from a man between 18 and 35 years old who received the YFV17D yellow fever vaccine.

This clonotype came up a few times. CDR3 loop: CASISVAGTNNEQFF. Written as DNA, the CDR3 is TGTGCCAGCATCTCCGTGGCAGGGACGAACAATGAGCAGTTCTTC. This chain connects TRBV7-2 to TRBJ2-1; perhaps D is TRBD1 or TRBD2 (5 bases each). The CDR3 extends over 15 amino acids. Germline V gene data show CDR1 as SGHTA and CDR2 as FQGNSA. The germline V and J ends were trimmed by 7 bases and 5 bases, with 18 bases remaining between them.

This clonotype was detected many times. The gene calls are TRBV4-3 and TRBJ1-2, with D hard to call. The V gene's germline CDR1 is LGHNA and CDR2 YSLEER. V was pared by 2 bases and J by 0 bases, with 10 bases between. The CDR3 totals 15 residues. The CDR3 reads CASSQLGGTNYGYTF. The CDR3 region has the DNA TGCGCCAGCAGCCAACTCGGAGGGACTAACTATGGCTACACCTTC.

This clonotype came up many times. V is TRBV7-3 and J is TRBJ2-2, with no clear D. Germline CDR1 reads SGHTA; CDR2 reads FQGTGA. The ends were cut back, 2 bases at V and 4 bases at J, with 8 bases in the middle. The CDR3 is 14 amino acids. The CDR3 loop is CASSLGVGTGELFF. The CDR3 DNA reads TGTGCCAGCAGCTTAGGGGTCGGCACCGGGGAGCTGTTTTTT.

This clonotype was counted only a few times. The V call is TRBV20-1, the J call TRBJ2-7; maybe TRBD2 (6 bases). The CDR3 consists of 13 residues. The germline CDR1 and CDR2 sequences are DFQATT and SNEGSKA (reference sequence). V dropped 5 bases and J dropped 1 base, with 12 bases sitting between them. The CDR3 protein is CSAFDGRSYEQYV. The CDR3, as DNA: TGCAGTGCTTTTGATGGGAGGTCCTACGAGCAGTACGTC.

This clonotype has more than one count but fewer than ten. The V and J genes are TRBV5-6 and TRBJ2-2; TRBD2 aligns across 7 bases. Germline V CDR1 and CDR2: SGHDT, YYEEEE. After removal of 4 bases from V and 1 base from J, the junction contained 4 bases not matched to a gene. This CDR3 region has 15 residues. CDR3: CASSTGLRNTGELFF. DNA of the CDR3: TGTGCCAGCAGCACGGGACTAAGGAACACCGGGGAGCTGTTTTTT.

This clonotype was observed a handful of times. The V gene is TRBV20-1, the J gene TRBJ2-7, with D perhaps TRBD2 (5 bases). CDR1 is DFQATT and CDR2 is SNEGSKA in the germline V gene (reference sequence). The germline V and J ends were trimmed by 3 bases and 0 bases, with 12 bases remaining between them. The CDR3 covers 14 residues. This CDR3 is CSASKRGSSYEQYF. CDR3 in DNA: TGCAGTGCTAGTAAACGGGGAAGCTCCTACGAGCAGTACTTC.

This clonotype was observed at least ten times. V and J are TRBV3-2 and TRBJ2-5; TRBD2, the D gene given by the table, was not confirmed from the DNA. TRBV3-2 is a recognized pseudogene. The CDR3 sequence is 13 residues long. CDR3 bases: TGTGCCAGCAGCCGCGTAGTCGCGGAGACCCAGTACTTC. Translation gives CASSRVVAETQYF.

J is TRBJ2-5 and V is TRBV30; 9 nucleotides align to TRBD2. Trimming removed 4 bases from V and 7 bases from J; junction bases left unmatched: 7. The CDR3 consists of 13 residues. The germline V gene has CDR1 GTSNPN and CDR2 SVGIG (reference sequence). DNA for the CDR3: TGTGCCTGGACAGCGGGGGGCCCTGGGACCCAGTACTTC. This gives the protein CAWTAGGPGTQYF.

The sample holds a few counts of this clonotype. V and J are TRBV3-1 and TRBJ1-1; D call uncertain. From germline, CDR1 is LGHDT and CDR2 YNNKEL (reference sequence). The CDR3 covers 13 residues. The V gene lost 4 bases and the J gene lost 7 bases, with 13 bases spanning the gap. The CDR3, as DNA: TGTGCCAGCAGCCTTCAGGACGCGGGTGAAGCTTTCTTT. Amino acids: CASSLQDAGEAFF.

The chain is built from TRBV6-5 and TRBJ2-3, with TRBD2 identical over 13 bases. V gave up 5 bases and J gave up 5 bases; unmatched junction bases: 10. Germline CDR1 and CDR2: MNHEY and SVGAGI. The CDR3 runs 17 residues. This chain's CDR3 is CASSPLRLAGGGDTQYF. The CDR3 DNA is TGTGCCAGCAGTCCCCTCCGACTAGCGGGGGGCGGAGATACGCAGTATTTT.

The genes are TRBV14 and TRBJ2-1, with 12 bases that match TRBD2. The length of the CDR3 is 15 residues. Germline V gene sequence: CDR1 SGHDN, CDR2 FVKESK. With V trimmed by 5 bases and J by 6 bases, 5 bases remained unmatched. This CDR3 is CASSATSGGVNEQFF. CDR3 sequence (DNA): TGTGCCAGCAGCGCGACTAGCGGGGGCGTCAATGAGCAGTTCTTC.

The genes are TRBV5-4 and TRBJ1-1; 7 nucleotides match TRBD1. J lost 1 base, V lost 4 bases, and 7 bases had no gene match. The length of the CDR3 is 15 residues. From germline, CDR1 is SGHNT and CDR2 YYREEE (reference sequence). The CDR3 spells CASSGAGTENTEAFF. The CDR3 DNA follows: TGTGCCAGCAGCGGCGCCGGGACAGAGAACACTGAAGCTTTCTTT.

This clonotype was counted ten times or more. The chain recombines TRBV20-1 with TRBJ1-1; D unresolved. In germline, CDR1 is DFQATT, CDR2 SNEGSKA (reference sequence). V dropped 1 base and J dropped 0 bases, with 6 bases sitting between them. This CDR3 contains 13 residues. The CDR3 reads CSARGGLNTEAFF. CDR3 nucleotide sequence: TGCAGTGCTAGAGGGGGATTGAACACTGAAGCTTTCTTT.

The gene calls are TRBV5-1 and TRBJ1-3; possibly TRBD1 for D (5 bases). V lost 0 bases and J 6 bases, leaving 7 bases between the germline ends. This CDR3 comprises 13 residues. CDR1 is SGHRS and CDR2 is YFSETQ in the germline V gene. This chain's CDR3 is CASSLGTQNTIYF. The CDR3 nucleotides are TGCGCCAGCAGCTTGGGGACACAAAACACCATATATTTT.

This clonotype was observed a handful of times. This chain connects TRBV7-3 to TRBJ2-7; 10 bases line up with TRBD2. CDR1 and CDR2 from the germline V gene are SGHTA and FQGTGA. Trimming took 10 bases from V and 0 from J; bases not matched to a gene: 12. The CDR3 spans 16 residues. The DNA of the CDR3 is TGTGCCATAATGCTTCCGGGACTAGCGAGCTCCTACGAGCAGTACGTC. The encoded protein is CAIMLPGLASSYEQYV.

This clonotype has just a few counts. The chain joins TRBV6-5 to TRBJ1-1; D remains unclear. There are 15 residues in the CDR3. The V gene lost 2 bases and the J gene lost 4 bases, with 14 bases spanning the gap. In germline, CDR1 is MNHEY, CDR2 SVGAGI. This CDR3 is CASSYRPQVSTEAFF. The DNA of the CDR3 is TGTGCCAGCAGTTACCGGCCTCAGGTGAGCACTGAAGCTTTCTTT.

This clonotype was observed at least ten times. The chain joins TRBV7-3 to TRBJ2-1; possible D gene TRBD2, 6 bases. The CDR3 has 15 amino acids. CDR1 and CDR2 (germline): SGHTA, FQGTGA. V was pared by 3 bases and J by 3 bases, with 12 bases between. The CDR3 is CASSLPGTRYNEQFF. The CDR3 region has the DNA TGTGCCAGCAGCTTGCCCGGGACTCGCTACAATGAGCAGTTCTTC.

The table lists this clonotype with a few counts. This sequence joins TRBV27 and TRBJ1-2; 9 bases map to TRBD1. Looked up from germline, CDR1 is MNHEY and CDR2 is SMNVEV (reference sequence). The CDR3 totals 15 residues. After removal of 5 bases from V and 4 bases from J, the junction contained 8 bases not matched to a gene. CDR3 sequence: CASSRQGQGGYGYTF. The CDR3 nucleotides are TGTGCCAGCAGTCGACAGGGACAGGGAGGCTATGGCTACACCTTC.

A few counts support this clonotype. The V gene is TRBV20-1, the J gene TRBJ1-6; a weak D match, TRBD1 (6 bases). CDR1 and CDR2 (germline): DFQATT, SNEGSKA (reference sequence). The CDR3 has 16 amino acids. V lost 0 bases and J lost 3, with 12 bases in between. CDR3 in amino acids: CSARDMQGNYNSPLHF. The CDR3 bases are TGCAGTGCTAGAGATATGCAGGGGAACTATAATTCACCCCTCCACTTT.

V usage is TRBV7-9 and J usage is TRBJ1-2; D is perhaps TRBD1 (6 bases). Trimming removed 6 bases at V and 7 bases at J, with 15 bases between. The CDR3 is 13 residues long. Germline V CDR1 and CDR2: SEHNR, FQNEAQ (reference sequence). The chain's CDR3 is CASRGAGNFGYTF. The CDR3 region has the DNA TGTGCCAGCAGGGGGGCCGGAAATTTTGGCTACACCTTC.

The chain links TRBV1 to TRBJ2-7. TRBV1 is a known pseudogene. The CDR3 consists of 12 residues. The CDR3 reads CTGSGRTYEQYV. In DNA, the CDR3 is TGCACCGGCTCAGGACGGACCTACGAGCAGTACGTC.